The rows below give T cell receptor beta chains drawn from one sample of a study of blood T cell repertoires in COVID-19. Produced via immunoSEQ multiplex PCR; TCRdb's table is partial and in-frame only. The table has 200,000 to 250,000 clones, around 84% seen once. Sequences were obtained from peripheral blood. The receptors here all came from a woman aged 60-75 years who had recovered from COVID-19. Each CDR3 is given with its conserved first and last residue. A D gene is named only where the DNA matches it firmly. Clone sizes are given selectively: once, few, many, or a class where the clone is expanded.

j_call clone_size d_call v_call cdr3_nt cdr3_aa
TRBJ2-7 - TRBD2 TRBV13 TGTGCCAGCAGCTGGGGACTAGCGGGATCGAACTCCTACGAGCAGTACTTC CASSWGLAGSNSYEQYF
TRBJ2-2 - - TRBV5-1 TGCGCCAGCTCGGACACCTACACCGGGGAGCTGTTTTTT CASSDTYTGELFF
TRBJ2-7 - TRBD1 TRBV27 TGTGCCAGCAGTTGGGGGGGTCCAAGACAGGGGGTCTCCTACGAGCAGTACTTC CASSWGGPRQGVSYEQYF
TRBJ1-2 - TRBD1 TRBV6-2/TRBV6-3 TGTGCCAGCAGTTACGTGGGGACAGCTGCTGACTATGGCTACACCTTC CASSYVGTAADYGYTF
TRBJ1-1 - TRBD1 TRBV2 TGTGCCAGCACCCAAGGACAGGTCGGACACTCGAACACTGAAGCTTTCTTT CASTQGQVGHSNTEAFF
TRBJ2-2 - TRBD1 TRBV7-2 TGTGCCAGCAGCTCCGGACAGGGGGCAATGTCCGGGGAGCTGTTTTTT CASSSGQGAMSGELFF
TRBJ2-3 - TRBD1 TRBV7-2 TGTGCCAGCAGCTTCGACAGGGGGCCAGATACGCAGTATTTT CASSFDRGPDTQYF
TRBJ1-4 - TRBD1 TRBV5-1 TGCGCCAGCCGAGCAGGGGGCATAACTAATGAAAAACTGTTTTTT CASRAGGITNEKLFF
TRBJ1-2 - TRBD1 TRBV2 TGTGCCAGTGGACAGGAGCTAAATGGCTACACCTTC CASGQELNGYTF
TRBJ2-7 - - TRBV2 TGTGCCAGCAGTGTTGATAGCTCCTACGAGCAGTACTTC CASSVDSSYEQYF
TRBJ1-2 - - TRBV11-2 TGTGCCAGCAGCACCGAGGGATACCGCGCCGATGGCTACACCTTC CASSTEGYRADGYTF
TRBJ2-3 - TRBD2 TRBV6-5 TGTGCCAGCAACCGGGGGGACACAGATACGCAGTATTTT CASNRGDTDTQYF
TRBJ1-3 - - TRBV6-1 TGTGCCAGCAGTGCCGGGTACTCTGGAAACACCATATATTTT CASSAGYSGNTIYF
TRBJ2-1 - TRBD2 TRBV4-2 TGTGCCAGTAGGGCGACTAGCGGGTTTAACAATGAGCAGTTCTTC CASRATSGFNNEQFF
TRBJ2-6 - - TRBV7-9 TGTGCCAGCAGCTTAGGGCGGAGCTCTGGGGCCAACGTCCTGACTTTC CASSLGRSSGANVLTF
TRBJ2-5 - - TRBV18 TGTGCCAGCTCACCACCTAGCGGACAAGAGACCCAGTACTTC CASSPPSGQETQYF
TRBJ2-2 many - TRBV5-6 TGTGCCAGCAGCCTACAGTTCACCGGGGAGCTGTTTTTT CASSLQFTGELFF
TRBJ2-1 - - TRBV18 TGTGCCAGCTCACCACGGCGGCCTGGGCAGTTCTTC CASSPRRPGQFF
TRBJ2-7 once TRBD1 TRBV5-1 TGCGCCAGCAGCTTGGGGACCGGGACAGGGACCTACGAGCAGTACTTC CASSLGTGTGTYEQYF
TRBJ2-7 - TRBD1 TRBV29-1 TGCAGCGTTGAAGAAGGGGACAGGGGCTCCTACGAGCAGTACTTC CSVEEGDRGSYEQYF
TRBJ2-7 - TRBD1 TRBV6-5 TGTGCCAGCAGCCGGGACAGGGCTTACGAGCAGTACTTC CASSRDRAYEQYF
TRBJ1-2 - - TRBV6-5 TGTGCCAGCAGGCGTTCCGATGGCTACACCTTC CASRRSDGYTF
TRBJ2-4 - - TRBV11-2 TGTGCCAGCAGCTCCCCGGGACAAGCCAAAAACATTCAGTACTTC CASSSPGQAKNIQYF
TRBJ2-7 - - TRBV3-1/TRBV3-2 TGTGCCAGCAGCCAAGAAGCGACGGCCTTTCCCTACGAGCAGTACTTC CASSQEATAFPYEQYF
TRBJ2-1 - TRBD2 TRBV5-5 TGTGCCAGCAGCACCGAGGGCGGGGGTTCCTACAATGAGCAGTTCTTC CASSTEGGGSYNEQFF
TRBJ2-1 - TRBD2 TRBV14 TGTGCCAGCAGCCAAGAGCCCAGCGGGGGGTATAGCGATGAGCAGTTCTTC CASSQEPSGGYSDEQFF
TRBJ1-2 - - TRBV28 TGTGCCAGCAGTAACTACTATGGCTACACCTTC CASSNYYGYTF
TRBJ1-2 - TRBD1 TRBV19 TGTGCCAGTAGAATCAGGGGGACTAACTATGGCTACACCTTC CASRIRGTNYGYTF
TRBJ2-1 once TRBD2 TRBV10-3 TGTGCCATCAGGGAGAGTAGCGGGGGGGCCTATGAGCAGTTCTTC CAIRESSGGAYEQFF
TRBJ2-7 - - TRBV27 TGTGCCAGCAGTCTTAGGAGTCACGGATCCTACGAGCAGTACTTC CASSLRSHGSYEQYF
TRBJ1-1 - - TRBV12-5 TGTGCTAGTGGTTTGGTAAGGGGAGGCACTGAAGCTTTCTTT CASGLVRGGTEAFF
TRBJ1-5 - - TRBV9 TGTGCCAGCAGCAGGGGGGAGGGAGTGGGTCAGCCCCAGCATTTT CASSRGEGVGQPQHF
TRBJ2-3 - TRBD2 TRBV11-2 TGTGCCAGCAGCAAAGGGACTAGCGGGACTAGCACAGATACGCAGTATTTT CASSKGTSGTSTDTQYF
TRBJ1-2 - - TRBV7-9 TGTGCCAGCAGCTTAAGCTGGGCCCCGACTAACTATGGCTACACCTTC CASSLSWAPTNYGYTF
TRBJ2-3 - - TRBV27 TGTGCCACTCGAAGGGGGAGCACAGATACGCAGTATTTT CATRRGSTDTQYF
TRBJ1-2 - - TRBV9 TGTGCCAGCAGCGTAGCGCCAGCTAACTATGGCTACACCTTC CASSVAPANYGYTF
TRBJ2-1 - - TRBV7-9 TGTGCCAGCAGCTTGGCTAGCGAGGGAAGCAATGAGCAGTTCTTC CASSLASEGSNEQFF